This T cell receptor beta chain was found in a study of Tregs in tolerant kidney transplant recipients. The study, taken as a whole, reports: Tregs expanded with activated donor B cells seemed most donor-specific.

Unstimulated regulatory T cells (CD4+CD25+CD127-), CD4+CD25- non-regulatory cells, CD4 and CD8 cells were FACS-sorted from thawed PBMCs. Trimming took 3 bases from V and 2 from J, leaving 13 bases between them. CDR1 and CDR2 (germline): GTSNPN, SVGIG (reference sequence). The CDR3 totals 14 residues. Note on this clone: Its target is unknown.

The data were produced by immunoSEQ multiplex PCR, yet TCRdb's version contains in-frame clones alone and is incomplete. This table has tens of thousands of clones, 91% appearing once. The chain employs TRBV30 and TRBJ2-5; tentatively, D is TRBD1 (6 bases). This receptor was obtained from a human donor in good health. Specimen: Tregs from blood. The CDR3 protein is CAWSETGLQETQYF. The CDR3 region has the DNA TGTGCCTGGAGCGAAACAGGGTTGCAAGAGACCCAGTACTTC. Filled out from reference TRBV30 and TRBJ2-5, the complete variable domain reads SQTIHQWPATLVQPVGSPLSLECTVEGTSNPNLYWYRQAAGRGLQLLFYSVGIGQISSEVPQNLSASRPQDRQFILSSKKLLLSDSGFYLCAWSETGLQETQYFGPGTRLLVL.